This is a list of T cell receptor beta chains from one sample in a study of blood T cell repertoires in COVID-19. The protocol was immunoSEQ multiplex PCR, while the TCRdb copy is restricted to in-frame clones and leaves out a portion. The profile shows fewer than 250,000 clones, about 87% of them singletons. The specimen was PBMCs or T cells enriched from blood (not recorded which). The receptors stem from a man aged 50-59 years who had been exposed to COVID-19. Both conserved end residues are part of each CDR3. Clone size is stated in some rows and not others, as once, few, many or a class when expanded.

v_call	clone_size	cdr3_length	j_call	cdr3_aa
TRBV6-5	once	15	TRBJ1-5	CASSYPRGQNQPQHF
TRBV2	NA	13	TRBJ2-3	CASRGTFLDTQYF
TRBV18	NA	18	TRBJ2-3	CASSPPYGAPGNTDTQYF
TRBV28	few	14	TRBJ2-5	CASGKEQGVETQYF
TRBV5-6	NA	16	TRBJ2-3	CASSWGLAGVGDTQYF
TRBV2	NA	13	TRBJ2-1	CASSILRDNEQFF
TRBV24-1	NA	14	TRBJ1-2	CATSDPGGVRGYTF
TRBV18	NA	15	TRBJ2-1	CASSSGTGGYNEQFF
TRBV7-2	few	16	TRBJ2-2	CASSPGGGGALGELFF
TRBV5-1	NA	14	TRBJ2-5	CASSHISTGETQYF
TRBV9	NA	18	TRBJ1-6	CASSNRGGGAPYNSPLHF
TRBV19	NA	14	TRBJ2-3	CASRTLGVTDTQYF
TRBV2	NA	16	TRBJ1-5	CASSGGTGGVNQPQHF
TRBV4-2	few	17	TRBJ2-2	CASSRTAGTSSTGELFF
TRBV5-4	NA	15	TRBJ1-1	CASSSPGRKNTEAFF
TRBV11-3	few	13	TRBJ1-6	CASSLVANSPLHF